This TCR beta chain was documented in a study of cytotoxic CD8 clonotypes in ibrutinib-treated CLL. At the level of the study: Response samples followed a median around 11 months of treatment, range 6 to 36. The study recorded mean values of around 250,000 productive templates and tens of thousands of productive rearrangements per sample.

Study-wide points: The clonality went up when patients responded to ibrutinib and dropped back toward baseline at progression.

CDR1 is KGHSH, CDR2 LQKENI, per germline. CDR3 length: 14 residues. The trim removed 5 bases at V and 3 bases at J, leaving 6 bases unmatched. As concerns this clone: Its specificity is not known.

The repertoire was sequenced with immunoSEQ multiplex PCR; TCRdb's copy has only in-frame clones and lacks some. The table shows roughly 180,000 clones, with around 80% occurring only once. This chain joins TRBV18 and TRBJ2-5, with 7 bases lining up with TRBD1. The TCR originated in a human donor with chronic lymphocytic leukemia. The material sequenced was PBMCs, taken after 24 months of ibrutinib treatment. The DNA of the CDR3 is TGTGCCAGCTCATCTACAGGGGCTAAAGAGACCCAGTACTTC. This translates into CASSSTGAKETQYF.